Below are 18 T cell receptor beta chains sequenced from a single sample in a study of beta chain features in type 1 diabetes. Their specific antigens are unknown. Study-level results: There was a moderate but significant shortening of TCRB CDR3s in all four CD4+ subsets of Type 1 diabetes patients.

Expressed TCRB transcripts were sequenced because the isolated RNA had all been reverse transcribed beforehand. TCRdb's table, derived via immunoSEQ multiplex PCR, lists solely in-frame clones and lacks some. The table has 300,000 to 350,000 clones, approximately 12% seen once; the top ten hold around 0.016%. The sequenced material came from naive CD4+ T cells from blood. These receptors originate from a woman younger than 35 with type 1 diabetes.

The chain uses TRBV7-3 and TRBJ2-7; the match to TRBD2 covers 15 bases. Germline-derived CDR1 and CDR2 are SGHTA and FQGTGA. V dropped 3 bases and J dropped 5; count of bases not matched to a gene: 2. The CDR3 totals 15 residues. CDR3 nucleotides: TGTGCCAGCAGCTTGGGGACTAGCGGGGGGAACGAGCAGTACTTC. The encoded protein is CASSLGTSGGNEQYF.

The chain combines TRBV2 with TRBJ1-2, with D perhaps TRBD1 (5 bases). Trimming pared 4 bases from V and 7 bases from J, leaving 16 bases between. There are 14 residues in the CDR3. Looked up from germline, CDR1 is SNHLY and CDR2 is FYNNEI. CDR3 sequence: CASSGDGLGGGYTF. In DNA, the CDR3 is TGTGCCAGCAGTGGGGACGGACTCGGGGGTGGCTACACCTTC.

V gene TRBV28 combines with J gene TRBJ2-2; 7 nucleotides line up with TRBD1. The CDR3 length is 14 residues. CDR1 and CDR2 from the germline V gene are MDHEN and SYDVKM. Unmatched junction bases numbered 4, after V lost 8 bases and J lost 1 base. The CDR3 DNA sequence: TGTGCCAGCCTGGGACAGAGGAACACCGGGGAGCTGTTTTTT. This sequence encodes CASLGQRNTGELFF.

The chain has TRBV5-1 and TRBJ2-5; 15 bases are shared with TRBD2. V gave up 4 bases and J gave up 4 bases; unmatched junction bases: 5. The CDR3 length is 16 residues. Germline CDR1 SGHRS, CDR2 YFSETQ. The DNA of the CDR3 is TGCGCCAGCAGCCCGGGGGGACTAGCGGGAGGAGAGACCCAGTACTTC. It specifies CASSPGGLAGGETQYF.

V and J are TRBV19 and TRBJ2-1; TRBD1 matches 8 bases. V was pared by 5 bases and J by 3 bases, with 6 bases of the junction left unmatched. Germline values: CDR1 LNHDA, CDR2 SQIVND (reference sequence). The CDR3 extends over 15 amino acids. CDR3 sequence (DNA): TGTGCCAGTAGTTATTGGGGACAGGACTACAATGAGCAGTTCTTC. It is translated as CASSYWGQDYNEQFF.

This clone was detected only once. Other nucleotide sequences from this sample produce the same CDR3. The J gene is TRBJ1-4, the V gene TRBV5-1; 10 nucleotides agree with TRBD1. Germline V CDR1 and CDR2: SGHRS, YFSETQ. The CDR3 extends over 14 amino acids. Trimming at V came to 4 bases and at J to 5 bases, leaving 2 bases not matched to a gene. CDR3 nucleotides: TGCGCCAGCAGCCTGGGACAGGGGAATGAAAAACTGTTTTTT. Its protein is CASSLGQGNEKLFF. The full variable domain, in which reference TRBV5-1 and TRBJ1-4 provide the parts outside the CDR3, is KAGVTQTPRYLIKTRGQQVTLSCSPISGHRSVSWYQQTPGQGLQFLFEYFSETQRNKGNFPGRFSGRQFSNSRSEMNVSTLELGDSALYLCASSLGQGNEKLFFGSGTQLSVL.

A few counts support this clone. The chain couples TRBV30 to TRBJ2-3; D is ambiguous. The CDR3 sequence is 12 residues long. Trimming took off 2 bases at V and 2 bases at J, with 5 bases between the two ends. Germline CDR1 GTSNPN, CDR2 SVGIG (reference sequence). The CDR3 DNA reads TGTGCCTGGAGTCTCTACACAGATACGCAGTATTTT. Translating it yields CAWSLYTDTQYF.

This sequence joins TRBV28 and TRBJ2-1; 8 bases align to TRBD1. The length of the CDR3 is 14 residues. CDR1 MDHEN and CDR2 SYDVKM come from the germline V gene. The ends lost 3 bases at V and 5 bases at J; junction bases unmatched: 3. The CDR3 bases are TGTGCCAGCAGTTTCCGGACAGGGAACAATGAGCAGTTCTTC. This sequence encodes CASSFRTGNNEQFF. The full variable domain, rest sourced from reference TRBV28 and TRBJ2-1, is DVKVTQSSRYLVKRTGEKVFLECVQDMDHENMFWYRQDPGLGLRLIYFSYDVKMKEKGDIPEGYSVSREKKERFSLILESASTNQTSMYLCASSFRTGNNEQFFGPGTRLTVL.

This clone was counted only a few times. The chain joins TRBV7-9 to TRBJ2-3; maybe TRBD2 (5 bases). Per the germline V gene, CDR1 is SEHNR and CDR2 is FQNEAQ (reference sequence). The CDR3 consists of 13 residues. Trimming cost V 5 bases and J 5 bases, with 11 bases left between them. CDR3 nucleotide sequence: TGTGCCAGCAGCAGCAGCGGTAGAGATACGCAGTATTTT. As protein: CASSSSGRDTQYF.

The chain employs TRBV30 and TRBJ2-7, with 8 bases that match TRBD1. The germline CDR1 and CDR2 sequences are GTSNPN and SVGIG (reference sequence). V gave up 5 bases and J gave up 1 base; unmatched junction bases: 7. This CDR3 comprises 14 residues. CDR3 in amino acids: CAWDRTGRSYEQYF. In nucleotides, the CDR3 is TGTGCCTGGGACCGGACAGGGAGGTCCTACGAGCAGTACTTC.

This clone was detected a few times. The chain combines TRBV5-1 with TRBJ2-1; 14 bases agree with TRBD2. The CDR3 extends over 16 amino acids. Germline lookup yields CDR1 SGHRS and CDR2 YFSETQ. The trim removed 6 bases at V and 7 bases at J, leaving 9 bases unmatched. The CDR3 loop reads CASIPGLAGARNEQFF. CDR3 bases: TGCGCCAGCATTCCGGGACTAGCGGGAGCACGTAATGAGCAGTTCTTC.

This clone was seen only a few times. The gene calls are TRBV2 and TRBJ1-1; D ambiguous. Germline-derived CDR1 and CDR2 are SNHLY and FYNNEI. V was trimmed by 6 bases and J by 1 base, leaving 12 bases between them. The CDR3 is 14 amino acids. The CDR3 spells CASSSEGRNTEAFF. For the CDR3, the DNA is TGTGCCAGCAGCTCCGAGGGCCGGAACACTGAAGCTTTCTTT.

This chain joins TRBV6-5 and TRBJ1-3, with unresolved D. The germline V and J ends were trimmed by 2 bases and 0 bases, with 8 bases remaining between them. Germline V CDR1 and CDR2: MNHEY, SVGAGI. The CDR3 length is 15 residues. The CDR3 loop reads CASSYGGISGNTIYF. CDR3 DNA: TGTGCCAGCAGTTACGGCGGGATCTCTGGAAACACCATATATTTT.

J is TRBJ1-5 and V is TRBV19, with TRBD1 as a possible D gene (6 bases). V dropped 10 bases and J dropped 3 bases, with 16 bases sitting between them. Per germline, CDR1 LNHDA and CDR2 SQIVND (reference sequence). The CDR3 covers 14 residues. The CDR3 region is CAISDRQANQPQHF. The CDR3 coding sequence is TGTGCCATCTCAGATAGACAGGCCAATCAGCCCCAGCATTTT.

CDR3 residues: CASSQGGVVTGELFF. As DNA, the CDR3 is TGCGCCAGCAGCCAGGGGGGAGTCGTCACCGGGGAGCTGTTTTTT. The chain employs TRBV4-1 and TRBJ2-2, with D perhaps matching TRBD2 (6 bases). V gave up 3 bases and J gave up 4 bases, with 12 bases separating them. CDR3 length: 15 residues. In germline, CDR1 is MGHRA, CDR2 YSYEKL.

This clone was seen only a few times. The chain carries TRBV9 and TRBJ2-3; D remains unclear. The germline V gene encodes CDR1 SGDLS and CDR2 YYNGEE. This CDR3 region has 13 residues. Trimming cost V 6 bases and J 5 bases, with 13 bases left between them. The CDR3 bases are TGTGCCAGCACCGATGGAGTAGGAGATACGCAGTATTTT. This gives the protein CASTDGVGDTQYF.

The chain links TRBV18 to TRBJ2-2; D perhaps matches TRBD2 (6 bases). This CDR3 is built from 13 residues. Looked up from germline, CDR1 is KGHSH and CDR2 is LQKENI. V was shortened by 3 bases and J by 5 bases, with 7 bases between the two germline ends. The chain's CDR3 is CASSPGGTGELFF. CDR3 sequence (DNA): TGTGCCAGCTCACCTGGAGGGACCGGGGAGCTGTTTTTT. The full variable domain, in which reference TRBV18 and TRBJ2-2 provide the parts outside the CDR3, is NAGVMQNPRHLVRRRGQEARLRCSPMKGHSHVYWYRQLPEEGLKFMVYLQKENIIDESGMPKERFSAEFPKEGPSILRIQQVVRGDSAAYFCASSPGGTGELFFGEGSRLTVL.

This clone has more than one count but fewer than ten. The V and J genes are TRBV6-5 and TRBJ2-2, with D unresolved. Germline V gene sequence: CDR1 MNHEY, CDR2 SVGAGI. The CDR3 covers 16 residues. The V end was cut by 0 bases, the J end by 8 bases, with 16 bases between. Written as DNA, the CDR3 is TGTGCCAGCAGTTACTCGCTGTCCCTAAGCTGGGGGGAGCTGTTTTTT. Amino acid sequence: CASSYSLSLSWGELFF.